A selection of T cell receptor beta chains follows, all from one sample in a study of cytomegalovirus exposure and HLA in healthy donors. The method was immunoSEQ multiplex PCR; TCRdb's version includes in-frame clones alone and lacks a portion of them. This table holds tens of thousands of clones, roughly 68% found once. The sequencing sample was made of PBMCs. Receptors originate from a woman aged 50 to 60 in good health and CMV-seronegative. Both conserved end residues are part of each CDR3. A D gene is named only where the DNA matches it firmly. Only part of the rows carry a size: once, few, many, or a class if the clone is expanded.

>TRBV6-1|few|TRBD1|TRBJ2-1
TGTGCCAGCAGTGGGGGACAGGGACTTTACAATGAGCAGTTCTTC
CASSGGQGLYNEQFF
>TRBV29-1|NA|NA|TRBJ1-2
TGCAGCGTTGAGGGGGGGGACGCAGGGATCTTC
CSVEGGDAGIF
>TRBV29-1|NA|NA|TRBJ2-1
TGCAGCGTTGAAGGGGGAGACTCGGAGTTCTTC
CSVEGGDSEFF
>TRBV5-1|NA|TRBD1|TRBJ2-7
TGCGCCAGCAGCTACCGACAGGGCTACGAGCAGTACTTC
CASSYRQGYEQYF
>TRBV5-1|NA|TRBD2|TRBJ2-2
TGCGCCAGCAGCTTGCCCCCGGGACTAGCGGGACGGACTTCGAACACCGGGGAGCTGTTTTTT
CASSLPPGLAGRTSNTGELFF
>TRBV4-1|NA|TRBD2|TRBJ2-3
TGCGCCAGCAGCCAAGAGGCTAGCGGGGACTTCACAGATACGCAGTATTTT
CASSQEASGDFTDTQYF
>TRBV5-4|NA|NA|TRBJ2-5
TGTGCCAGCAGCTTGAGCTTTCAAGAGACCCAGTACTTC
CASSLSFQETQYF
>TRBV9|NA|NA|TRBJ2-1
TGTGCCAGCAGCGTCACGCCTAACTCCTACAATGAGCAGTTCTTC
CASSVTPNSYNEQFF
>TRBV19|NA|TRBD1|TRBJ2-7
TGTGCCAGTAGCCGGGACAGGGATTCGTACGAGCAGTACTTC
CASSRDRDSYEQYF
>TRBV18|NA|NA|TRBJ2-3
TGTGCCAGCTCACCGGGTCCAGGGAACACAGATACGCAGTATTTT
CASSPGPGNTDTQYF
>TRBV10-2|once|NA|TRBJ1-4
TGCGCCAGCAGTGCCCAGGGGTCCCTCCTTGATGAAAAACTGTTTTTT
CASSAQGSLLDEKLFF
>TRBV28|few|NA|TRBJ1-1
TGTGCCACCACCTCTGGGGCGGCTGGGTACACTGAAGCTTTCTTT
CATTSGAAGYTEAFF
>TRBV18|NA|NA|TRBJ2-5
TGTGCCAGCTCATTGATGGAGGTGGGGGAGACCCAGTACTTC
CASSLMEVGETQYF
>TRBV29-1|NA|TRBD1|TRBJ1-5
TGCAGCGTTCGGGAAGGGACAGTGGGCCAGCCCCAGCATTTT
CSVREGTVGQPQHF
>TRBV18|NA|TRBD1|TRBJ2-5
TGTGCCAGCTCACCGACAGGGACGGAGACCCAGTACTTC
CASSPTGTETQYF
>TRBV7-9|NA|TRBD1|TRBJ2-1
TGTTCCAGCAGCTCGGGGACAGGGTGGAATGAGCAGTTCTTC
CSSSSGTGWNEQFF
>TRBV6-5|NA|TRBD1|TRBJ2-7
TGTGCCAGCAGTTACTCCAGGACAGGGGACTCCTACGAGCAGTACTTC
CASSYSRTGDSYEQYF
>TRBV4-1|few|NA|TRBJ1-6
TGCGCCAGCAGCCAAGATTGGGGGGATTCACCCCTCCACTTT
CASSQDWGDSPLHF
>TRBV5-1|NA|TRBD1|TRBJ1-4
TGCGCCAGCAGCGGTGAGGGACAGGCCAATGAAAAACTGTTTTTT
CASSGEGQANEKLFF
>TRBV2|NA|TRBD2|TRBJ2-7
TGTGCCAGCAGTGCGGGGCTGAGCGGGAGTCGATACGAGCAGTACTTC
CASSAGLSGSRYEQYF